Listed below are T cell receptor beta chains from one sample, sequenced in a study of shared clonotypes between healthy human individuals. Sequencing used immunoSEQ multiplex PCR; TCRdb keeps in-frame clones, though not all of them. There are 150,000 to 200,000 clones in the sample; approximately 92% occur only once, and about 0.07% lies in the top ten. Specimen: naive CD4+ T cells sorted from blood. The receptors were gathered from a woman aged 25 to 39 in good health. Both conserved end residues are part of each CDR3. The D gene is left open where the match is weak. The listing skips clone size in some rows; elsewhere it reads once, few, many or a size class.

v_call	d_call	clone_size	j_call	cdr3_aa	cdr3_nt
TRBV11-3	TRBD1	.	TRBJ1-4	CASSYRGTNEKLFF	TGTGCCAGCAGCTACAGGGGTACTAATGAAAAACTGTTTTTT
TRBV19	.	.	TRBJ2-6	CASQNGGLPRLGANVLTF	TGTGCCAGCCAAAACGGGGGCCTTCCGAGGTTAGGGGCCAACGTCCTGACTTTC
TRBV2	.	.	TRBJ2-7	CASRGDASRGYF	TGTGCCAGCAGGGGGGACGCCTCGCGGGGGTACTTC
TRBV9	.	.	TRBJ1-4	CASSPGQYNEKLFF	TGTGCCAGCAGCCCCGGACAGTATAATGAAAAACTGTTTTTT
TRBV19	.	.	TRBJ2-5	CASSIKGRETQYF	TGTGCCAGTAGTATCAAGGGACGGGAGACCCAGTACTTC
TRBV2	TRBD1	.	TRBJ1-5	CASRGDRGLGNQPQHF	TGTGCCAGCAGAGGGGACAGGGGGCTTGGCAATCAGCCCCAGCATTTT
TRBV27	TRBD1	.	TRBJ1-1	CASSFRTGLTNTEAFF	TGTGCCAGCAGTTTTCGGACAGGGCTAACGAACACTGAAGCTTTCTTT
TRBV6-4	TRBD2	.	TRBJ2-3	CASSDLETSGRNTQYF	TGTGCCAGCAGTGATCTCGAGACTAGCGGGAGAAATACGCAGTATTTT
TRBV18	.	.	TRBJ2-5	CASSRGQKAYQETQYF	TGTGCCAGCTCACGCGGCCAGAAGGCGTACCAAGAGACCCAGTACTTC
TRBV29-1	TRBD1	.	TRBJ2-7	CSVEQTGKISPYEQYF	TGCAGCGTTGAGCAGACAGGGAAAATCTCCCCCTACGAGCAGTACTTC
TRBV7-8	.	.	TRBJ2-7	CASSSGLSGPEQYF	TGTGCCAGCAGCTCGGGACTGTCGGGGCCCGAGCAGTACTTC
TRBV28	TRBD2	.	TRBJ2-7	CATRLAGVHEQYF	TGTGCCACCCGACTAGCGGGAGTCCACGAGCAGTACTTC
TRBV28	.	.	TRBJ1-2	CASSFQDYGYTF	TGTGCCAGCAGTTTCCAGGACTATGGCTACACCTTC
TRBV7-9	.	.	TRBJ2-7	CASSLRSDSSYEQYF	TGTGCCAGCAGCTTACGGAGCGACAGCTCCTACGAGCAGTACTTC
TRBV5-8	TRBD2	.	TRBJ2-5	CASTLTPTSGVEETQYF	TGTGCCAGCACCTTAACACCCACTAGCGGGGTGGAAGAGACCCAGTACTTC
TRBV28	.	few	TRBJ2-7	CASSSPYEQYF	TGTGCCAGCAGTTCACCCTACGAGCAGTACTTC
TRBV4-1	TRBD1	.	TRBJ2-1	CASSQGQGPYNEQFF	TGCGCCAGCAGCCAAGGACAGGGGCCCTACAATGAGCAGTTCTTC
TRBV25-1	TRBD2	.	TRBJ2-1	CASSVKREGEQFF	TGTGCCAGCAGTGTGAAGCGGGAGGGTGAGCAGTTCTTC
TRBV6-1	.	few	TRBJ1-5	CASPGSPSNQPQHF	TGTGCCAGCCCCGGCTCCCCAAGCAATCAGCCCCAGCATTTT
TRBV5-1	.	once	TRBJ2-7	CASSLTGRHEQYF	TGCGCCAGCAGCTTGACGGGCCGGCACGAGCAGTACTTC
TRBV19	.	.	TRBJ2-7	CASRPEIGGSYEQYF	TGTGCCAGTAGGCCGGAGATTGGTGGGAGCTACGAGCAGTACTTC
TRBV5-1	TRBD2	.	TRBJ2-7	CASSDPSGSGNEQYF	TGCGCCAGCAGCGACCCGAGCGGGAGCGGGAACGAGCAGTACTTC
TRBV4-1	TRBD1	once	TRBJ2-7	CASSHDHVRQGYEQYF	TGCGCCAGCAGCCACGACCATGTTAGACAGGGGTACGAGCAGTACTTC
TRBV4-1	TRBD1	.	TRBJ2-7	CASSQERDRVDANEQYF	TGCGCCAGCAGCCAAGAAAGGGACAGGGTGGATGCCAACGAGCAGTACTTC
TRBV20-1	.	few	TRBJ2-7	CSANRVYEQYF	TGCAGTGCAAACAGGGTCTACGAGCAGTACTTC
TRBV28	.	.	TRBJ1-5	CASSWAGPNQPQHF	TGTGCCAGCAGTTGGGCCGGACCTAATCAGCCCCAGCATTTT
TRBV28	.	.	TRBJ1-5	CASRLRLRGSTNQPQHF	TGTGCCAGCAGGCTCAGGCTTAGGGGGTCCACGAATCAGCCCCAGCATTTT
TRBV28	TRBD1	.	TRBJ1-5	CASNPDRGSNQPQHF	TGTGCCAGCAACCCGGACAGGGGAAGCAATCAGCCCCAGCATTTT
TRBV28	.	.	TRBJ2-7	CASRTHRVGTYEQYF	TGTGCCAGCAGAACCCACAGGGTTGGGACCTACGAGCAGTACTTC
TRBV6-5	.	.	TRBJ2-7	CASSYSGDAYEQYF	TGTGCCAGCAGTTACTCCGGGGATGCCTACGAGCAGTACTTC
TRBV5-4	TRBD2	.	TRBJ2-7	CASSLRTSSYEQYF	TGTGCCAGCAGCCTAAGGACTAGCTCCTACGAGCAGTACTTC
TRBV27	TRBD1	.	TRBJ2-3	CASRNGGTGYTDTQYF	TGTGCCAGCCGGAACGGCGGGACAGGCTACACAGATACGCAGTATTTT
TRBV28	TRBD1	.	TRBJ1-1	CASSLTGRSSTEAFF	TGTGCCAGCAGTCTGACAGGGAGGAGTAGCACTGAAGCTTTCTTT
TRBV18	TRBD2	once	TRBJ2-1	CASSPPGLQNEQFF	TGTGCCAGCTCACCACCGGGACTACAAAATGAGCAGTTCTTC
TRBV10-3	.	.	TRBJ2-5	CAIRGAGETQYF	TGTGCCATCAGGGGAGCGGGAGAGACCCAGTACTTC
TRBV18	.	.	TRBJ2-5	CASSSTRGRETQYF	TGTGCCAGCTCATCGACTAGAGGTCGCGAGACCCAGTACTTC
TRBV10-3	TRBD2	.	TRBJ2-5	CAISEIVMGTREETQYF	TGTGCCATCAGTGAGATCGTGATGGGGACTAGAGAAGAGACCCAGTACTTC
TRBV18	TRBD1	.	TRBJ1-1	CASSPKGADTEAFF	TGTGCCAGCTCACCGAAGGGGGCAGACACTGAAGCTTTCTTT
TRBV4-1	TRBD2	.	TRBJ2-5	CASSRTSGREEGETQYF	TGCGCCAGCAGCCGGACTAGCGGGAGGGAGGAGGGGGAGACCCAGTACTTC
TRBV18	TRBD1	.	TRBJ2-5	CASSSTGTATQYF	TGTGCCAGCTCATCGACAGGGACAGCGACCCAGTACTTC
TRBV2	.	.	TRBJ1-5	CASSDPTSSPQHF	TGTGCCAGCAGTGACCCGACGTCTTCGCCCCAGCATTTT